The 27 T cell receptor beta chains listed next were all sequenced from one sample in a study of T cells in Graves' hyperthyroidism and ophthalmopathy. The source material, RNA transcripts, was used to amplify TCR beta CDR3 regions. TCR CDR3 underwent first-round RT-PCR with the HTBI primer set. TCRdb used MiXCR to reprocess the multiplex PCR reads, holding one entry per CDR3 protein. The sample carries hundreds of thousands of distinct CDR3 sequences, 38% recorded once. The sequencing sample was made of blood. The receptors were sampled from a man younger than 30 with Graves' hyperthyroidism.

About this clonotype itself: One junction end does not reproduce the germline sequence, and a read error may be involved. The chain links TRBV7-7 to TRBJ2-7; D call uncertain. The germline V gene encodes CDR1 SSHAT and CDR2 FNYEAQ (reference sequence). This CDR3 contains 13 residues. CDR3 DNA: TGTGCTAGCAGTTCCCCGGGCTCTGCCGAGCAGTACTTC. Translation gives CASSSPGSAEQYF.

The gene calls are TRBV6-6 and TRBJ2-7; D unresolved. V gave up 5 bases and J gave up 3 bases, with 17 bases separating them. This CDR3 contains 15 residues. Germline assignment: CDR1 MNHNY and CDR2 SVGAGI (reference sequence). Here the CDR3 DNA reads TGTGCCAGCAGTCAGACCCTTGTGGGGTTCTACGAGCAGTACTTC. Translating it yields CASSQTLVGFYEQYF.

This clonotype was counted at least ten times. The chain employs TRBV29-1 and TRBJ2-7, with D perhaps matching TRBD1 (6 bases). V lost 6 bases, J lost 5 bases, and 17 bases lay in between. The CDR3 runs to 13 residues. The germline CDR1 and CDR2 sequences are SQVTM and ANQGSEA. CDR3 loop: CSVATGIGNEQYF. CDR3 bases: TGCAGCGTGGCTACAGGGATAGGGAACGAGCAGTACTTC.

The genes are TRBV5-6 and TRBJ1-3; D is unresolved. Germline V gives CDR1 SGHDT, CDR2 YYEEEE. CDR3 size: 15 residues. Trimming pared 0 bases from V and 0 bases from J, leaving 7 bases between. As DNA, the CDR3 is TGTGCCAGCAGCTTGGCCGGTTACTCTGGAAACACCATATATTTT. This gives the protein CASSLAGYSGNTIYF.

The CDR3 sequence: CSAERQGAYEQYF. CDR3 DNA: TGCAGTGCTGAAAGACAGGGCGCCTACGAGCAGTACTTC. The chain has TRBV20-1 and TRBJ2-7; the match to TRBD1 covers 7 bases. V lost 5 bases to trimming and J lost 2 bases; unmatched junction nucleotides: 6. This CDR3 is 13 amino acids long. Germline values: CDR1 DFQATT, CDR2 SNEGSKA (reference sequence).

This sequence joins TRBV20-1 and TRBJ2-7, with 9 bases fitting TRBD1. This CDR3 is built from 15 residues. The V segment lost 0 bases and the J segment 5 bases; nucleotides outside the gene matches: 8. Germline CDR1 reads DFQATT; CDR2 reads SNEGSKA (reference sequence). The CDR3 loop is CSARDNRGQLDEQYF. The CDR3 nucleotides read TGCAGTGCTAGAGACAACAGGGGGCAGCTGGACGAGCAGTACTTC.

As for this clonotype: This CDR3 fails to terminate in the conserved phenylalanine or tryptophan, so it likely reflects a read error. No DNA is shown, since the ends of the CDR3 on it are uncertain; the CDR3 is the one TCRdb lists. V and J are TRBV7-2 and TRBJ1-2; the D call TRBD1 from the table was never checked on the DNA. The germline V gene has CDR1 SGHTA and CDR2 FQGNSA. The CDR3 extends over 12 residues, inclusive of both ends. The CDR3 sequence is CASSWTGPANTY.

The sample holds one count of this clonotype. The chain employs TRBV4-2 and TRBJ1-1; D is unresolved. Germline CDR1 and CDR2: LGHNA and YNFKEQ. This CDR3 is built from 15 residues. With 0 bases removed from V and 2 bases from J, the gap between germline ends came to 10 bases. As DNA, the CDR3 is TGTGCCAGCAGCCAAGAGGTGGGAAGAAACACTGAAGCTTTCTTT. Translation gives CASSQEVGRNTEAFF.

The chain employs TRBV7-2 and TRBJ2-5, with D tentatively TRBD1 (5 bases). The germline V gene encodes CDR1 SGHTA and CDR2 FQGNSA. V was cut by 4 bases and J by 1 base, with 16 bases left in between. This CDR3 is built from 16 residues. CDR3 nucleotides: TGTGCCAGCAGCTCACAGGAGAATCAGCCCCAAGAGACCCAGTACTTC. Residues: CASSSQENQPQETQYF.

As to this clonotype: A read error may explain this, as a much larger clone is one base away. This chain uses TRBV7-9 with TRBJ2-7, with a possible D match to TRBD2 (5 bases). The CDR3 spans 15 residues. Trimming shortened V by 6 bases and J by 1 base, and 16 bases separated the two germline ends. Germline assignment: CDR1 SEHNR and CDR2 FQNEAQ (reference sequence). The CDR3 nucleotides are TGTGCCAGCAGTCGCACCGGGAATCCTTCCTACGAGCAGTACTTC. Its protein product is CASSRTGNPSYEQYF.

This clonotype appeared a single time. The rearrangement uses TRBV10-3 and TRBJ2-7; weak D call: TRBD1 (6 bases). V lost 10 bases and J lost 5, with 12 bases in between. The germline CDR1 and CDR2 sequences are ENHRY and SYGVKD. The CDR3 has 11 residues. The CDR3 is CATRAGDEQYF. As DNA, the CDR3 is TGTGCCACGCGGGCAGGGGACGAGCAGTACTTC.

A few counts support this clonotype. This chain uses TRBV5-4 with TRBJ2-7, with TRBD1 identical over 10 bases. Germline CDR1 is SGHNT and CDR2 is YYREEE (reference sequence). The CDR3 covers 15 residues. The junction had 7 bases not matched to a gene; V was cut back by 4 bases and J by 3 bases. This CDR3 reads CASSQARDRGYEQYF. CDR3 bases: TGTGCCAGCAGCCAAGCCCGGGACAGGGGCTACGAGCAGTACTTC. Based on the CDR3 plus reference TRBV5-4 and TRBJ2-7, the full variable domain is ETGVTQSPTHLIKTRGQQVTLRCSSQSGHNTVSWYQQALGQGPQFIFQYYREEENGRGNFPPRFSGLQFPNYSSELNVNALELDDSALYLCASSQARDRGYEQYFGPGTRLTVT.

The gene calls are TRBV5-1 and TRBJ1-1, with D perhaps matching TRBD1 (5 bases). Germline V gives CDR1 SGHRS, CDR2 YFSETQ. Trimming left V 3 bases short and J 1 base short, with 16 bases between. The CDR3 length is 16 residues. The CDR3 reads CASSYQGSGGNTEAFF. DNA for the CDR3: TGCGCCAGCAGCTATCAAGGATCCGGGGGGAACACTGAAGCTTTCTTT.

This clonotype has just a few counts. The CDR3 nucleotides are TGTGCCACCAGCAGAGTGCCCTTTCGGGGCTACACCTTC. This encodes CATSRVPFRGYTF. This chain uses TRBV15 with TRBJ1-2; D gene unclear. CDR3 length: 13 residues. CDR1 is LNHNV and CDR2 is YYDKDF in the germline V gene (reference sequence). The V and J ends lost 1 base and 8 bases respectively, with 11 bases between them.

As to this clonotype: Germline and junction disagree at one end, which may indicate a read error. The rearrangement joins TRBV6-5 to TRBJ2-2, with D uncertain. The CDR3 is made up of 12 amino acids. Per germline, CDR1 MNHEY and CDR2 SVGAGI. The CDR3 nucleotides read TGTGCCGGCAGTGATAGGATCGGAGAGCTGTTTTTT. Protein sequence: CAGSDRIGELFF.

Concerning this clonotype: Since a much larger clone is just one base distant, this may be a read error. Written as DNA, the CDR3 is TGTGCCACCAGCCAATCGGGACAGGGTCATTCACCCCTCCACTTT. It encodes CATSQSGQGHSPLHF. V is TRBV15 and J is TRBJ1-6; 9 bases agree with TRBD1. From germline, CDR1 is LNHNV and CDR2 YYDKDF (reference sequence). V was clipped by 5 bases and J by 8 bases; unmatched bases: 7. The CDR3 is 15 residues long.

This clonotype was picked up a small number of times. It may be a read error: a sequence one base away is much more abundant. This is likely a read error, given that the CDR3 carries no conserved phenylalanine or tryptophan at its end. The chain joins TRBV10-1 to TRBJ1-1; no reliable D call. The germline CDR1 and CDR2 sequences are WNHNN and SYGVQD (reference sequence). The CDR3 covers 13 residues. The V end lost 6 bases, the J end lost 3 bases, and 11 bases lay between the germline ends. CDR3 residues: CASSQDGYTEAFL. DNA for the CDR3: TGCGCCAGCAGCCAGGACGGATACACTGAAGCTTTCCTT.

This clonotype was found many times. In DNA form, the CDR3 reads TGTGCCAGCAGTGACCTCAGGACAGGCCGACCTGAAGCTTTCTTT. Its translation: CASSDLRTGRPEAFF. This rearrangement joins TRBV25-1 to TRBJ1-1; 7 bases fit TRBD1. V lost 3 bases and J lost 6; bases outside the gene matches: 10. CDR3 length: 15 residues. Germline CDR1 reads MGHDK; CDR2 reads SYGVNS.

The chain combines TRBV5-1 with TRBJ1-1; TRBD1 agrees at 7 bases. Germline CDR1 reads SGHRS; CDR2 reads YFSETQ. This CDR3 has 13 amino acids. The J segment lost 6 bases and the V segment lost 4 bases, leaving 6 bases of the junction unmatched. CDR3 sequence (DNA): TGCGCCAGCAGCGTAGAGGGGACAGCTGAAGCTTTCTTT. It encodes CASSVEGTAEAFF.

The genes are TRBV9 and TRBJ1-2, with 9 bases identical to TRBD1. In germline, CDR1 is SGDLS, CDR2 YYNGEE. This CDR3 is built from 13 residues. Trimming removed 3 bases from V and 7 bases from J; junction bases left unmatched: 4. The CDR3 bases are TGTGCCAGCAGCGAACAACAGGGGGCTGGCTACACCTTC. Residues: CASSEQQGAGYTF.

CDR3: CATSETGYSNQPQYF. CDR3 bases: TGTGCCACCAGTGAGACGGGGTATAGCAATCAGCCCCAGTACTTC. The chain combines TRBV24-1 with TRBJ2-5, with D possibly being TRBD2 (5 bases). The CDR3 is 15 amino acids. CDR1 KGHDR and CDR2 SFDVKD come from the germline V gene. V shed 4 bases and J shed 9 bases, with 20 bases lying between them.

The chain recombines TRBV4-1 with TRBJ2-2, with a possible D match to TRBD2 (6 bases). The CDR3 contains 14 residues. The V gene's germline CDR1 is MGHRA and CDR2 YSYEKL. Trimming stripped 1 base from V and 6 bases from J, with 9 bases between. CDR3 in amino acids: CASSQAGGAGELFF. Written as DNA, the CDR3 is TGCGCCAGCAGCCAAGCGGGCGGGGCCGGGGAGCTGTTTTTT.

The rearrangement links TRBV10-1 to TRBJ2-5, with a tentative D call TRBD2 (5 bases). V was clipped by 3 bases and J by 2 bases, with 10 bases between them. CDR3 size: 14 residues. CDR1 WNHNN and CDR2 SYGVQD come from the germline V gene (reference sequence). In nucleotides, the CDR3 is TGCGCCAGCAGTGACGGGGAGTATCAAGAGACCCAGTACTTC. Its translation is CASSDGEYQETQYF.

CDR3 in amino acids: CASSAETGPNQPQHF. DNA for the CDR3: TGCGCCAGCAGCGCCGAAACAGGACCCAATCAGCCCCAGCATTTT. The V gene is TRBV5-1, the J gene TRBJ1-5, with a possible D match to TRBD1 (5 bases). Trimming removed 4 bases from V and 3 bases from J, with 14 bases in between. CDR1 SGHRS and CDR2 YFSETQ come from the germline V gene. The CDR3 consists of 15 residues.

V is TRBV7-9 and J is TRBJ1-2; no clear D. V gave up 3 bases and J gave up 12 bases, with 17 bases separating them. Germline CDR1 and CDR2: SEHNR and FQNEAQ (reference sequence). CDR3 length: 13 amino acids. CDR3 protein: CASSFDQFGGHTF. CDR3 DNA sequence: TGTGCCAGCAGCTTTGACCAATTTGGCGGCCACACCTTC.

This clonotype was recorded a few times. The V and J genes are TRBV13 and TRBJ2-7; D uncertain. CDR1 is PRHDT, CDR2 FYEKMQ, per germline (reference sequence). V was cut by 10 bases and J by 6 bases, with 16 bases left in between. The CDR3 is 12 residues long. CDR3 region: CATTLHPGEQYF. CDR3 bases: TGTGCCACCACCCTCCATCCCGGCGAGCAGTACTTC.

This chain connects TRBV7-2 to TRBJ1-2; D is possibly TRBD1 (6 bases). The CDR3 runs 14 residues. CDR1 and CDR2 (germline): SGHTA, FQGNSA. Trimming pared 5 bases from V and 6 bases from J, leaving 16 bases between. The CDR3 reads CASSPAGVWNGYTF. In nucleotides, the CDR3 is TGTGCCAGCAGCCCAGCAGGGGTTTGGAATGGCTACACCTTC. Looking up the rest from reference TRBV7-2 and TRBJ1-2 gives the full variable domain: GAGVSQSPSNKVTEKGKDVELRCDPISGHTALYWYRQSLGQGLEFLIYFQGNSAPDKSGLPSDRFSAERTGGSVSTLTIQRTQQEDSAVYLCASSPAGVWNGYTFGSGTRLTVV.